One and the same sample provided the 9 T cell receptor beta chains below, sequenced in a study of blood T cell repertoires in COVID-19. Repertoires were generated with immunoSEQ multiplex PCR, while TCRdb's copy carries only in-frame clones and drops some. Of 140,000 or so clones listed, about 82% are singletons. The sequencing sample was made of peripheral blood. Every receptor here comes from a man aged 45-60 years with acute or convalescent COVID-19.

The chain recombines TRBV9 with TRBJ2-3, with 7 bases lining up with TRBD1. The CDR3 covers 15 residues. CDR1 SGDLS and CDR2 YYNGEE come from the germline V gene. Unmatched junction bases numbered 5, after V lost 4 bases and J lost 0 bases. The CDR3 region is CASSRGQFSTDTQYF. The CDR3 bases are TGTGCCAGCAGCCGGGGACAGTTTAGCACAGATACGCAGTATTTT.

The V and J genes are TRBV5-4 and TRBJ1-5; 7 nucleotides align to TRBD1. This CDR3 comprises 13 residues. V shed 8 bases, J shed 5 bases, and the junction held 7 bases outside the gene matches. Per germline, CDR1 SGHNT and CDR2 YYREEE (reference sequence). CDR3 sequence: CASQGGRDQPQHF. The CDR3 DNA reads TGTGCCAGTCAGGGGGGACGGGATCAGCCCCAGCATTTT.

The chain couples TRBV7-9 to TRBJ1-2, with unresolved D. In germline, CDR1 is SEHNR, CDR2 FQNEAQ (reference sequence). The CDR3 sequence is 14 residues long. Trimming left V 5 bases short and J 2 bases short, with 12 bases between. The CDR3 DNA follows: TGTGCCAGCAGCCTAGGTCTCCTAAACTATGGCTACACCTTC. Encoded protein: CASSLGLLNYGYTF. Based on the CDR3 plus reference TRBV7-9 and TRBJ1-2, the full variable domain is DTGVSQNPRHKITKRGQNVTFRCDPISEHNRLYWYRQTLGQGPEFLTYFQNEAQLEKSRLLSDRFSAERPKGSFSTLEIQRTEQGDSAMYLCASSLGLLNYGYTFGSGTRLTVV.

The chain couples TRBV28 to TRBJ1-1; D is unclear. Between the trimmed V and J ends, which lost 6 bases and 4 bases, there was a span of 15 bases. The CDR3 has 14 amino acids. In germline, CDR1 is MDHEN, CDR2 SYDVKM. As DNA, the CDR3 is TGTGCCAGCAGCACCTCGGGTAGAAGCACTGAAGCTTTCTTT. It encodes CASSTSGRSTEAFF.

CDR3 loop: CASSPGQGYYEQYF. The DNA for the CDR3 is TGTGCCAGCAGTCCGGGACAGGGGTACTACGAGCAGTACTTC. The genes are TRBV27 and TRBJ2-7; 10 bases map to TRBD1. Germline values: CDR1 MNHEY, CDR2 SMNVEV (reference sequence). The trim removed 5 bases at V and 3 bases at J, leaving 4 bases unmatched. The CDR3 loop spans 14 amino acids.

In this sample, this clone turned up once. The chain uses TRBV29-1 and TRBJ1-5, with TRBD1 as a possible D gene (6 bases). V lost 7 bases to trimming and J lost 5 bases, with 12 bases between them. The CDR3 covers 12 residues. CDR1 is SQVTM, CDR2 ANQGSEA, per germline. CDR3 bases: TGCAGCGGGAGAGACAGGTATCAGCCCCAGCATTTT. Protein sequence: CSGRDRYQPQHF.

This clone came up a few times. J is TRBJ2-2 and V is TRBV6-5, with a possible D match to TRBD1 (6 bases). Trimming cost V 7 bases and J 3 bases, with 15 bases left between them. CDR1 and CDR2 (germline): MNHEY, SVGAGI. CDR3 length: 15 amino acids. The CDR3 nucleotides are TGTGCCAGCACTGCAGGGGAACCCGACACCGGGGAGCTGTTTTTT. Encoded protein: CASTAGEPDTGELFF.

This clone came up a few times. V and J are TRBV7-8 and TRBJ1-2; D unclear. There are 14 residues in the CDR3. Trimming pared 1 base from V and 4 bases from J, leaving 10 bases between. CDR1 and CDR2 from the germline V gene are SGHVS and FQNEAQ. The CDR3 sequence is CASSLGAEAYGYTF. The DNA for the CDR3 is TGTGCCAGCAGCTTAGGCGCGGAGGCCTATGGCTACACCTTC.

The CDR3, as DNA: TGCGCCAGCAGCCAAGGAGGACTACTTCAAGAGACCCAGTACTTC. Encoded protein: CASSQGGLLQETQYF. This chain joins TRBV4-1 and TRBJ2-5; D may be TRBD2 (6 bases). Trimming removed 1 base from V and 2 bases from J, with 11 bases in between. Germline V gene lookup returns CDR1 MGHRA and CDR2 YSYEKL. The CDR3 extends over 15 amino acids.